The 32 T cell receptor beta chains listed next were all sequenced from one sample in a study of memory CD4+ T cells and cytomegalovirus serostatus. Data came from immunoSEQ multiplex PCR; TCRdb stores just in-frame clones and leaves some out. The sample holds approximately 40,000 clones, over 60% seen once. The sort gate was single viable CD3+CD4+CD8-CD45RO+ cells for memory CD4+ T cells. Sequencing was performed on memory CD4+ T cells from blood. The source is an adult in good health and CMV-seronegative.

This clone was seen a few times. The chain combines TRBV28 with TRBJ1-1; D not certain. The CDR3 contains 12 residues. The ends were cut back, 6 bases at V and 1 base at J, with 6 bases in the middle. Germline-derived CDR1 and CDR2 are MDHEN and SYDVKM. CDR3 DNA: TGTGCCAGCAGGGGCCCGAACACTGAAGCTTTCTTT. Its translation: CASRGPNTEAFF.

This rearrangement joins TRBV2 to TRBJ2-2; maybe TRBD1 (6 bases). This CDR3 contains 15 residues. With 2 bases removed from V and 0 bases from J, the gap between germline ends came to 7 bases. CDR1 is SNHLY, CDR2 FYNNEI, per germline. The CDR3 DNA reads TGTGCCAGCAGTGAACACAGGGCGAACACCGGGGAGCTGTTTTTT. This encodes CASSEHRANTGELFF.

The chain employs TRBV5-1 and TRBJ1-2, with a tentative D call TRBD1 (5 bases). In germline, CDR1 is SGHRS, CDR2 YFSETQ. The CDR3 is 12 amino acids. Trimming removed 2 bases at V and 5 bases at J, with 7 bases between. In DNA, the CDR3 is TGCGCCAGCAGCTTTGACAGATATGGCTACACCTTC. It codes for CASSFDRYGYTF.

This rearrangement joins TRBV7-9 to TRBJ1-4; D not resolved. The V end was cut by 3 bases, the J end by 6 bases, with 23 bases between. The germline CDR1 and CDR2 sequences are SEHNR and FQNEAQ (reference sequence). CDR3 length equals 18 residues. The CDR3 reads CASSFSHTFGVMDEKLFF. The CDR3 bases are TGTGCCAGCAGCTTTTCGCACACATTCGGGGTGATGGATGAAAAACTGTTTTTT.

The count of this clone is one. J is TRBJ2-7 and V is TRBV30; weak D call: TRBD1 (5 bases). CDR3 length: 12 amino acids. V lost 1 base and J lost 6, with 10 bases in between. The germline gives CDR1 GTSNPN, CDR2 SVGIG (reference sequence). CDR3 sequence: CAWSAGSGEQYF. The DNA for the CDR3 is TGTGCCTGGAGTGCAGGGTCCGGCGAGCAGTACTTC.

The chain employs TRBV10-3 and TRBJ2-5; the D is unclear. Germline-derived CDR1 and CDR2 are ENHRY and SYGVKD. This CDR3 is built from 17 residues. Trimming removed 3 bases from V and 3 bases from J, with 20 bases in between. CDR3 sequence (DNA): TGTGCCATCAGTGAAGATCGGGTTAACAGCCCCAAAGAGACCCAGTACTTC. Protein product: CAISEDRVNSPKETQYF.

The V gene is TRBV28, the J gene TRBJ1-4; 10 bases are a match to TRBD1. The trim removed 4 bases at V and 7 bases at J, leaving 9 bases unmatched. Germline V gives CDR1 MDHEN, CDR2 SYDVKM. The CDR3 totals 16 residues. CDR3 in DNA: TGTGCCAGCAGTTCCCCCCGACAGGGGGCGGTTGAAAAACTGTTTTTT. Translation: CASSSPRQGAVEKLFF.

This clone was seen more than once but under ten times. The chain recombines TRBV27 with TRBJ2-4; 8 nucleotides line up with TRBD1. V lost 5 bases to trimming and J lost 0 bases; unmatched junction nucleotides: 12. In germline, CDR1 is MNHEY, CDR2 SMNVEV (reference sequence). This CDR3 has 18 amino acids. The CDR3 region is CASSRIAYTGGAKNIQYF. The CDR3 nucleotides are TGTGCCAGCAGTCGAATTGCCTATACAGGGGGAGCCAAAAACATTCAGTACTTC.

V and J are TRBV7-2 and TRBJ1-5; D unclear. The germline V and J ends were trimmed by 2 bases and 3 bases, with 11 bases remaining between them. From germline, CDR1 is SGHTA and CDR2 FQGNSA. The CDR3 has 15 residues. The CDR3 DNA is TGTGCCAGCAGCTTAAGGGCGGGTTACAATCAGCCCCAGCATTTT. Translated: CASSLRAGYNQPQHF.

The chain joins TRBV7-2 to TRBJ2-1; TRBD1 matches 7 bases. With V trimmed by 4 bases and J by 4 bases, 7 bases remained unmatched. The CDR3 runs to 15 residues. Germline values: CDR1 SGHTA, CDR2 FQGNSA. The CDR3 DNA follows: TGTGCCAGCAGCTCTTTCCGGGACAGATACAATGAGCAGTTCTTC. Translating it yields CASSSFRDRYNEQFF.

The chain couples TRBV19 to TRBJ2-5; possibly TRBD1 for D (6 bases). The length of the CDR3 is 14 residues. The germline CDR1 and CDR2 sequences are LNHDA and SQIVND (reference sequence). The V end was cut by 5 bases, the J end by 2 bases, with 12 bases between. The CDR3 nucleotides are TGTGCCAGTAGTCAGGACAGTTTACAAGAGACCCAGTACTTC. Its protein is CASSQDSLQETQYF.

This sequence joins TRBV30 and TRBJ2-6; possible D gene TRBD1, 5 bases. V lost 4 bases to trimming and J lost 0 bases, with 10 bases between them. CDR3 length: 15 residues. Germline V gives CDR1 GTSNPN, CDR2 SVGIG (reference sequence). The CDR3 spells CAWTGQNSGANVLTF. Here the CDR3 DNA reads TGTGCCTGGACCGGACAAAACTCTGGGGCCAACGTCCTGACTTTC. The whole variable domain, remainder taken from reference TRBV30 and TRBJ2-6, is SQTIHQWPATLVQPVGSPLSLECTVEGTSNPNLYWYRQAAGRGLQLLFYSVGIGQISSEVPQNLSASRPQDRQFILSSKKLLLSDSGFYLCAWTGQNSGANVLTFGAGSRLTVL.

This clone qualifies as medium-sized. This sequence joins TRBV2 and TRBJ2-7; D not resolved. V lost 4 bases to trimming and J lost 9 bases, with 10 bases between them. The CDR3 length is 11 residues. Germline-derived CDR1 and CDR2 are SNHLY and FYNNEI. The CDR3 is CASSANSGQYF. The CDR3 nucleotides are TGTGCCAGCAGTGCGAATTCAGGGCAGTACTTC.

This chain links TRBV2 with TRBJ2-2; no firm D call. The CDR3 length is 15 residues. Trimming took 4 bases from V and 4 from J, leaving 13 bases between them. Germline CDR1 SNHLY, CDR2 FYNNEI. This CDR3 reads CASSAERPFTGELFF. CDR3 DNA: TGTGCCAGCAGTGCCGAGAGACCCTTCACCGGGGAGCTGTTTTTT.

This clone has just a few counts. The chain employs TRBV27 and TRBJ1-1; D unresolved. This CDR3 spans 14 amino acids. Germline V gene sequence: CDR1 MNHEY, CDR2 SMNVEV (reference sequence). With 3 bases removed from V and 1 base from J, the gap between germline ends came to 9 bases. The CDR3 loop is CASSLLSGNTEAFF. In DNA, the CDR3 is TGTGCCAGCAGTTTGCTTTCGGGGAACACTGAAGCTTTCTTT.

The chain couples TRBV7-2 to TRBJ2-5; a weak D match, TRBD2 (5 bases). Germline CDR1 and CDR2: SGHTA and FQGNSA. Deletions cut 2 bases from V and 5 bases from J, with 15 bases between. CDR3 length equals 15 residues. The CDR3 here is CASSLNRGLGETQYF. Written as DNA, the CDR3 is TGTGCCAGCAGCTTAAATCGAGGACTGGGGGAGACCCAGTACTTC.

The chain joins TRBV27 to TRBJ2-4; D remains ambiguous. The V gene lost 1 base and the J gene lost 8 bases, with 12 bases spanning the gap. The CDR3 spans 14 residues. Germline CDR1 reads MNHEY; CDR2 reads SMNVEV (reference sequence). In DNA form, the CDR3 reads TGTGCCAGCAGTTTATATGGGCATTATGACATTCAGTACTTC. Residues: CASSLYGHYDIQYF.

V is TRBV6-5 and J is TRBJ2-7; D unresolved. The CDR3 is 15 residues long. Germline V gene data show CDR1 as MNHEY and CDR2 as SVGAGI. The V gene lost 5 bases and the J gene lost 3 bases, with 17 bases spanning the gap. The CDR3 here is CASSRAVRTDYEQYF. The CDR3 DNA reads as TGTGCCAGCAGTCGCGCGGTGAGGACGGACTACGAGCAGTACTTC.

The rearrangement uses TRBV27 and TRBJ2-3; 10 bases match TRBD2. Germline CDR1 reads MNHEY; CDR2 reads SMNVEV (reference sequence). There are 17 residues in the CDR3. Trimming at V came to 1 base and at J to 4 bases, leaving 8 bases not matched to a gene. The CDR3 protein is CASSLFSLAGESDTQYF. For the CDR3, the DNA is TGTGCCAGCAGTTTATTCTCCCTAGCGGGAGAGTCAGATACGCAGTATTTT.

The chain carries TRBV2 and TRBJ2-3, with D possibly TRBD1 on 6 matching bases. CDR1 is SNHLY, CDR2 FYNNEI, per germline. V was shortened by 4 bases and J by 4 bases, with 9 bases between the two germline ends. The CDR3 consists of 13 residues. CDR3 coding DNA: TGTGCCAGCAGTGTCGACAGGCCAGATACGCAGTATTTT. Protein product: CASSVDRPDTQYF.

This chain uses TRBV28 with TRBJ1-5, with TRBD1 identical over 9 bases. This CDR3 comprises 15 residues. Germline CDR1 and CDR2: MDHEN and SYDVKM. V dropped 6 bases and J dropped 5; count of bases not matched to a gene: 8. CDR3 sequence reads: CASRRDRAGHQPQHF. As DNA, the CDR3 is TGTGCCAGCAGAAGGGACAGGGCAGGTCATCAGCCCCAGCATTTT.

This clone is termed medium-sized (0.01 to 0.1%). The chain carries TRBV28 and TRBJ1-6; no clear D gene. The V end lost 5 bases, the J end lost 7 bases, and 18 bases lay between the germline ends. The CDR3 length is 16 residues. Germline V gene lookup returns CDR1 MDHEN and CDR2 SYDVKM. DNA for the CDR3: TGTGCCAGCAGTCCCGCGGGTGCGGGTCGGAATTCACCCCTCCACTTT. It yields the protein CASSPAGAGRNSPLHF.

This rearrangement joins TRBV19 to TRBJ2-7; 7 bases agree with TRBD1. This CDR3 spans 14 amino acids. The germline gives CDR1 LNHDA, CDR2 SQIVND (reference sequence). V gave up 4 bases and J gave up 1 base; unmatched junction bases: 4. DNA for the CDR3: TGTGCCAGTAGTACCGGGACAGAGTCCTACGAGCAGTACTTC. As protein: CASSTGTESYEQYF.

J is TRBJ2-7 and V is TRBV10-3; D is uncertain. Germline loops: CDR1 ENHRY, CDR2 SYGVKD. The CDR3 covers 13 residues. V was cut by 2 bases and J by 4 bases, with 9 bases left in between. CDR3 DNA: TGTGCCATCAGTGAGGGTTTACGGTACGAGCAGTACTTC. Encoded protein: CAISEGLRYEQYF.

This clone has just one count. V and J are TRBV28 and TRBJ1-5; D ambiguous. Germline V lookup: CDR1 MDHEN, CDR2 SYDVKM. The germline V and J ends were trimmed by 1 base and 0 bases, with 7 bases remaining between them. CDR3 length: 15 residues. DNA for the CDR3: TGTGCCAGCAGTTTATTCGGGGATAGCAATCAGCCCCAGCATTTT. Its translation is CASSLFGDSNQPQHF.

The chain is built from TRBV5-8 and TRBJ2-2; a possible D gene is TRBD1 (6 bases). The ends were cut back, 6 bases at V and 5 bases at J, with 26 bases in the middle. Germline values: CDR1 SGHTS, CDR2 YDEGEE. CDR3 size: 18 residues. Here the CDR3 reads CASTKIRMVTGPTGELFF. CDR3 coding DNA: TGTGCCAGCACCAAAATTCGGATGGTCACAGGGCCTACCGGGGAGCTGTTTTTT. The complete variable domain, with remaining parts taken from reference TRBV5-8 and TRBJ2-2, reads EAGVTQSPTHLIKTRGQQATLRCSPISGHTSVYWYQQALGLGLQFLLWYDEGEERNRGNFPPRFSGRQFPNYSSELNVNALELEDSALYLCASTKIRMVTGPTGELFFGEGSRLTVL.

The chain recombines TRBV10-3 with TRBJ1-1; D is possibly TRBD1 (6 bases). The CDR3 covers 14 residues. In germline, CDR1 is ENHRY, CDR2 SYGVKD. Trimming left V 6 bases short and J 1 base short, with 12 bases between. The CDR3 protein is CAISRGSKNTEAFF. CDR3 coding DNA: TGTGCCATCAGCAGGGGCTCTAAGAACACTGAAGCTTTCTTT.

The chain combines TRBV19 with TRBJ2-3; 9 nucleotides agree with TRBD2. Germline V gives CDR1 LNHDA, CDR2 SQIVND (reference sequence). The CDR3 is 17 residues long. The V gene end was trimmed by 4 bases and the J gene end by 0 bases; junction bases not matched to a gene: 8. The CDR3 reads CASSRGLREGSTDTQYF. The CDR3 DNA follows: TGTGCCAGTAGTAGGGGCCTGCGGGAGGGTAGCACAGATACGCAGTATTTT.

CDR3 in amino acids: CAWSLLAGGGETQYF. The CDR3 coding sequence is TGTGCCTGGAGTTTACTAGCGGGAGGAGGAGAGACCCAGTACTTC. The chain joins TRBV30 to TRBJ2-5, with 12 bases fitting TRBD2. Trimming cost V 2 bases and J 4 bases; bases outside gene matches: 5. This CDR3 contains 15 residues. Germline CDR1 is GTSNPN and CDR2 is SVGIG (reference sequence).

This clone is categorized as medium-sized (0.01 to 0.1%). The chain has TRBV2 and TRBJ1-2, with D possibly matching TRBD1 (6 bases). Germline V gene lookup returns CDR1 SNHLY and CDR2 FYNNEI. V lost 2 bases and J lost 14, with 12 bases in between. The CDR3 contains 11 residues. The CDR3 region has the DNA TGTGCCAGCAGTGAAACTACAGGGAAAACCTTC. Residues: CASSETTGKTF.

The chain couples TRBV11-2 to TRBJ1-3; no clear D gene. This CDR3 has 16 amino acids. V lost 5 bases to trimming and J lost 4 bases, with 18 bases between them. Germline CDR1 SGHAT, CDR2 FQNNGV. CDR3 nucleotides: TGTGCCAGCAGCCCTACGACCGTTATACCCGGAAACACCATATATTTT. Translation: CASSPTTVIPGNTIYF.

The V call is TRBV18, the J call TRBJ1-3; 8 bases are a match to TRBD1. Germline V gene sequence: CDR1 KGHSH, CDR2 LQKENI. The CDR3 is 16 amino acids. Trimming at V came to 3 bases and at J to 0 bases, leaving 4 bases not matched to a gene. The CDR3 DNA reads TGTGCCAGCTCACCTGGACAGGGCTACTCTGGAAACACCATATATTTT. Encoded protein: CASSPGQGYSGNTIYF.